Included here is one T cell receptor (beta chain) sequence, with context. No antigen is known for it. Per-base quality was not reported, and no clone a single base away is much larger than it. The sample originates from a study of blood T cell repertoires in COVID-19 (dated by TCRdb to 2020 to 2021). Some background on the complete study: Collaborator samples came from the United States, Italy and Spain and covered acute and convalescent phases of COVID-19. The repertoires were released in a freely available public database intended as a resource for research on the immune response to SARS-CoV-2. HLA class I and class II types, where available, came from metadata supplied by the sample provider rather than from assay-based typing. The prospective study material was composed of cDNA or gDNA derived from T cells, B-cell-depleted T cells, or PBMCs. Subjects who had been exposed to COVID-19, were actively infected with it, or had recovered from it provided the deeply sampled blood TCRbeta repertoires that made up the dataset. The samples were drawn from the first 160 participants of the ongoing ImmuneRACE study and from 1,254 subjects provided by 6 global collaborators. The sample metadata nearly always contained a de-identified subject ID, COVID-19 status, age in years and sex.

What the work shows at the level of the full study, not this receptor alone: The amount of clinical and demographic metadata varied by source and participant and was provided uncurated.

According to the germline V gene, CDR1 reads SGHRS and CDR2 reads YFSETQ. Taken from cysteine to phenylalanine, the CDR3 has 13 residues. The CDR3 DNA has 39 bases and is translated from base 1. Trimming costs V 2 bases and J 1 base, and their ends lie 6 bases apart. Collaborating institutions collected whole blood in K2EDTA tubes following their own protocols. For TCRbeta analysis, collaborators shipped samples in one of three forms: frozen whole blood, isolated PBMCs, or DNA extracted from either of those sample types. TCRbeta CDR3 regions were amplified from genomic DNA by means of the immunoSEQ Assay, a bias-controlled multiplex PCR. On the authors' methods: Nucleated cell counts per sample were estimated from amplification of reference gene primers within the assay. Sequence reads were collapsed and filtered to measure the absolute abundance of every unique TCRbeta CDR3 rearrangement. Productive Simpson clonality was computed per sample as the square root of Simpson's diversity index over productive rearrangements. The immuneACCESS repertoire file appears here via TCRdb, limited to in-frame rearrangements. These files lack a portion of the clones; in checked studies, under half of the deficit traces to unresolved V genes, and the cause of the others is not known. The V and J calls and clone size were taken over from that table, and D and trimming were inferred from the DNA. This sample comprises 100,000 to 120,000 clones, approximately 82% of them detected only once. Approximately 3.9% of the sample rests with the top ten.

Sequencing was carried out using peripheral blood. The sequence links TRBV5-1 to TRBJ1-1; there is no confident call for the D gene. The receptor's source is a woman aged 80 or older with acute or convalescent COVID-19. The CDR3 amino acid sequence is: CASSFRSNTEAFF. In nucleotides, the sequence is TGCGCCAGCAGCTTCCGTTCGAACACTGAAGCTTTCTTT. The variable domain in full, with residues beyond the CDR3 obtained from the reference TRBV5-1 and TRBJ1-1 genes, is KAGVTQTPRYLIKTRGQQVTLSCSPISGHRSVSWYQQTPGQGLQFLFEYFSETQRNKGNFPGRFSGRQFSNSRSEMNVSTLELGDSALYLCASSFRSNTEAFFGQGTRLTVV.